This record covers a single T cell receptor beta chain. What it recognizes is unknown. This sample was included in a study of cytomegalovirus exposure and HLA in healthy donors. Study-wide findings and caveats: Indistinguishable V segments such as TRBV6-2 and TRBV6-3 were excluded. TCR beta sequences numbering fewer than 20,000 were associated with HLA alleles at 0.05 false discovery rate in a later analysis. On later analysis, the bulk of CMV-associated TCR beta chains appeared to be HLA-restricted.

It was with 60 Vbeta and 13 Jbeta primers that the PCR ran. TCRdb keeps only in-frame clones here, not all; method: immunoSEQ multiplex PCR. The data hold under 200,000 clones, with roughly 72% observed a single time. V was clipped by 1 base and J by 9 bases, with 16 bases between them. This CDR3 is 14 amino acids long. The germline CDR1 and CDR2 sequences are SNHLY and FYNNEI. This chain connects TRBV2 to TRBJ2-7; D remains unclear. Sequencing was carried out using PBMCs. This clonotype was sampled from a man younger than 40 in good health and CMV-seronegative. The CDR3 coding sequence is TGTGCCAGCAGTGAAGGGGCTCCAGTTCAAGGGCAGTACTTC. This codes for CASSEGAPVQGQYF.